The clone carrying this T cell receptor (beta chain) was seen just once. This table comes from immunoSEQ multiplex PCR, and its TCRdb copy is limited to in-frame clones, with some not included. The sample has about 97,000 clones; over 65% are singletons. Germline V gene data show CDR1 as SGHTA and CDR2 as FQGTGA. This CDR3 comprises 16 residues. Germline trimming cut 5 bases from V and 5 bases from J; bases unmatched to any gene: 10. The data are from a study of blood T cell repertoires in COVID-19. This sequence was found in a human donor in a cohort sampled during active COVID-19. The sequencing input was peripheral blood. The chain combines TRBV7-3 with TRBJ2-3; 10 bases are shared with TRBD2. CDR3 sequence (DNA): TGTGCCAGCAGCCCAGTGGAGCGGGGGGGCGGAGATACGCAGTATTTT. Its protein product is CASSPVERGGGDTQYF. Full variable domain (outside the CDR3, taken from reference TRBV7-3 and TRBJ2-3): GAGVSQTPSNKVTEKGKYVELRCDPISGHTALYWYRQSLGQGPEFLIYFQGTGAADDSGLPNDRFFAVRPEGSVSTLKIQRTERGDSAVYLCASSPVERGGGDTQYFGPGTRLTVL.